A single sample is the source of the 9 T cell receptor beta chains below, sequenced in a study of CD8+ T cells in alopecia areata. Sequencing templates came from extracted RNA that was reverse transcribed into cDNA. The table came from immunoSEQ multiplex PCR; TCRdb's copy has only in-frame clones and leaves some out. The sample holds some 150,000 clones, 45% to 65% seen once. Treatment given: oral pan-JAK inhibitor, 5-10 mg twice daily. Sequenced material: CD8+ T cells sorted from blood, taken at week 4, from a patient treated with tofacitinib. These receptors were collected from a human donor with alopecia areata.

A few counts support this clone. This chain's CDR3 is CSVEDRGAGSSYEQYF. The CDR3 coding sequence is TGCAGCGTTGAAGATCGCGGGGCGGGGAGCTCCTACGAGCAGTACTTC. V usage is TRBV29-1 and J usage is TRBJ2-7, with D possibly TRBD2 on 6 matching bases. Deletions cut 0 bases from V and 0 bases from J, with 15 bases between. Germline V gene data show CDR1 as SQVTM and CDR2 as ANQGSEA. The CDR3 has 16 amino acids.

The CDR3 protein is CASGLQGLEQYF. The CDR3 nucleotides read TGTGCCAGCGGATTACAGGGCCTCGAGCAGTACTTC. This sequence joins TRBV5-6 and TRBJ2-7, with TRBD1 as a possible D gene (6 bases). This CDR3 comprises 12 residues. V was clipped by 7 bases and J by 6 bases, with 14 bases between them. Germline-derived CDR1 and CDR2 are SGHDT and YYEEEE. Looking up the rest from reference TRBV5-6 and TRBJ2-7 gives the full variable domain: DAGVTQSPTHLIKTRGQQVTLRCSPKSGHDTVSWYQQALGQGPQFIFQYYEEEERQRGNFPDRFSGHQFPNYSSELNVNALLLGDSALYLCASGLQGLEQYFGPGTRLTVT.

The chain has TRBV9 and TRBJ1-6, with D unresolved. The CDR3 length is 13 residues. Germline V CDR1 and CDR2: SGDLS, YYNGEE. Trimming took 0 bases from V and 5 from J, leaving 3 bases between them. CDR3 bases: TGTGCCAGCAGCGTAGGGGATAATTCACCCCTCCACTTT. This gives the protein CASSVGDNSPLHF.

This clone was found a few times. The chain combines TRBV11-2 with TRBJ2-1; D gene uncertain. V was clipped by 0 bases and J by 3 bases, with 9 bases between them. CDR1 is SGHAT, CDR2 FQNNGV, per germline. The CDR3 spans 15 residues. CDR3 sequence (DNA): TGTGCCAGCAGCTTAGATCCCACTAACTACAATGAGCAGTTCTTC. Its protein is CASSLDPTNYNEQFF.

The rearrangement joins TRBV7-8 to TRBJ1-4; D is unresolved. This CDR3 spans 14 amino acids. The V end lost 3 bases, the J end lost 5 bases, and 10 bases lay between the germline ends. CDR1 and CDR2 from the germline V gene are SGHVS and FQNEAQ. The CDR3 reads CASSLYLENEKLFF. The CDR3 DNA follows: TGTGCCAGCAGCTTGTATCTAGAGAATGAAAAACTGTTTTTT.

At least ten counts were recorded for this clone. The identical CDR3 is also encoded by other nucleotide sequences in the sample. The chain has TRBV7-8 and TRBJ2-3, with 9 nucleotides matching TRBD2. Germline trimming cut 5 bases from V and 1 base from J; bases unmatched to any gene: 4. This CDR3 is built from 15 residues. The germline V gene encodes CDR1 SGHVS and CDR2 FQNEAQ. DNA of the CDR3: TGTGCCAGCAGCCCCCAGCGGGGGGGCACAGATACGCAGTATTTT. Encoded protein: CASSPQRGGTDTQYF.

The chain joins TRBV9 to TRBJ1-1; the D gene is possibly TRBD1 (6 bases). This CDR3 has 16 residues. The ends were cut back, 6 bases at V and 3 bases at J, with 21 bases in the middle. Germline CDR1 SGDLS, CDR2 YYNGEE. This CDR3 is CASTPHGGGLYTEAFF. For the CDR3, the DNA is TGTGCCAGCACCCCCCACGGAGGGGGGCTCTACACTGAAGCTTTCTTT.

The chain links TRBV6-6 to TRBJ2-7, with no clear D. V lost 5 bases to trimming and J lost 3 bases, with 5 bases between them. The CDR3 length is 11 residues. CDR1 is MNHNY, CDR2 SVGAGI, per germline (reference sequence). The CDR3 region is CASSPYYEQYF. The CDR3 DNA follows: TGTGCCAGCAGTCCCTACTACGAGCAGTACTTC.

This chain joins TRBV7-9 and TRBJ1-2, with D uncertain. Looked up from germline, CDR1 is SEHNR and CDR2 is FQNEAQ (reference sequence). The CDR3 loop spans 15 amino acids. Trimming left V 2 bases short and J 7 bases short, with 17 bases between. In DNA, the CDR3 is TGTGCCAGCAGCTTAACGGCGGACGGCTATTCTGGCTACACCTTC. This sequence encodes CASSLTADGYSGYTF.